What follows are 17 T cell receptor beta chains derived from one specimen sequenced in a study of tumor-infiltrating lymphocytes in primary liver carcinoma. Extraction also yielded germline DNA, while blood RNA was obtained from unsorted whole blood. Reverse transcription of around 0.45 ug total RNA with a constant-region primer produced TCR beta cDNA. TCR beta libraries came from three nested multiplex PCR rounds using slightly modified ARM-PCR. The first two PCR rounds, roughly 9 cycles each, used TRBV1-TRBV30 forward primers and a C-beta reverse primer. TCRdb reprocessed the multiplex PCR reads with MiXCR, giving one entry per CDR3 protein. Of approximately 330,000 distinct CDR3 sequences listed, around 60% are singletons. The material sequenced was peripheral blood. These receptors were obtained from a middle-aged man with primary liver carcinoma and hepatitis B virus infection.

A few counts support this clonotype. This may come from a read error, since a much larger clone is one base off. The V and J genes are TRBV29-1 and TRBJ2-5; 9 nucleotides align to TRBD1. The CDR3 has 12 residues. Germline CDR1 reads SQVTM; CDR2 reads ANQGSEA. The CDR3 sequence: CSVRTGEETRYF. The CDR3 DNA is TGCAGCGTTAGGACAGGGGAAGAGACCCGGTACTTC.

The gene calls are TRBV28 and TRBJ1-5; no definite D call. Germline V gene sequence: CDR1 MDHEN, CDR2 SYDVKM. The CDR3 extends over 14 amino acids. Trimming pared 3 bases from V and 7 bases from J, leaving 13 bases between. CDR3 DNA sequence: TGTGCCAGCAGTTTTATTGCCAGTACACAGCCCCAGCATTTT. Encoded protein: CASSFIASTQPQHF.

The sample holds a few counts of this clonotype. J is TRBJ2-2 and V is TRBV10-3; a weak D match, TRBD2 (5 bases). CDR1 is ENHRY, CDR2 SYGVKD, per germline. V was trimmed by 0 bases and J by 5 bases, leaving 10 bases between them. The CDR3 has 15 amino acids. CDR3 protein: CAISESRGATGELFF. In DNA, the CDR3 is TGTGCCATCAGTGAGTCCCGGGGAGCAACCGGGGAGCTGTTTTTT.

This clonotype was seen a few times. The chain has TRBV28 and TRBJ2-3; 14 bases map to TRBD2. Looked up from germline, CDR1 is MDHEN and CDR2 is SYDVKM. CDR3 length: 16 amino acids. The V and J ends lost 4 bases and 4 bases, in that order; junction bases with no gene match: 4. CDR3 sequence reads: CASSSTSGRAPDTQYF. CDR3 bases: TGTGCCAGCAGTTCGACTAGCGGGAGGGCCCCAGATACGCAGTATTTT.

This clonotype was seen repeatedly, ten times or more. This sequence joins TRBV4-2 and TRBJ1-4; D is unresolved. Germline V CDR1 and CDR2: LGHNA, YNFKEQ. The V end was cut by 0 bases, the J end by 6 bases, with 5 bases between. This CDR3 comprises 13 residues. The CDR3 reads CASSQEADEKLFF. CDR3 coding DNA: TGTGCCAGCAGCCAAGAGGCCGATGAAAAACTGTTTTTT.

The chain employs TRBV11-3 and TRBJ2-5; either TRBD1 or TRBD2 may fit D (5 bases each). This CDR3 has 14 amino acids. The ends were cut back, 7 bases at V and 4 bases at J, with 16 bases in the middle. Per germline, CDR1 SGHNT and CDR2 YENEEA. CDR3 nucleotide sequence: TGTGCCAGCAACACCGGGACCCAGGGAGAGACCCAGTACTTC. It specifies CASNTGTQGETQYF.

In regard to this clonotype: This may come from a read error, since a much larger clone is one base off. The rearrangement links TRBV12-3 or TRBV12-4 to TRBJ1-5, with TRBD1 matching over 10 bases. The length of the CDR3 is 14 residues. In DNA, the CDR3 is TGTGACAGCAGTTTGGACAGGGGGATTCAGCCCCAGCATTTT. Translating it yields CDSSLDRGIQPQHF.

This clonotype was detected ten times or more. The chain couples TRBV5-5 to TRBJ2-1; 12 nucleotides match TRBD2. The CDR3 runs to 15 residues. J lost 8 bases, V lost 4 bases, and 7 bases had no gene match. The germline V gene encodes CDR1 SGHKS and CDR2 YYEKEE (reference sequence). DNA of the CDR3: TGTGCCAGCAGCCCTAGACTAGCGGGAGAAGATGAGCAGTTCTTC. It is translated as CASSPRLAGEDEQFF.

This clonotype is a singleton in its sample. Germline is not matched at one junction end, which may reflect a read error. This chain joins TRBV28 and TRBJ2-7; 10 bases match TRBD1. From germline, CDR1 is MDHEN and CDR2 SYDVKM. The CDR3 has 17 residues. The CDR3 loop is CASSLWGGQGGSYEQYF. CDR3 coding DNA: TGTGCCAGCAGTTTATGGGGTGGACAGGGGGGCTCCTACGAGCAATACTTC.

The CDR3 nucleotides are TGTGCCAGCAGCCCCGGGACTAGCGGGACCATCCAAGAGACCCAGTACTTC. Its translation: CASSPGTSGTIQETQYF. V is TRBV7-9 and J is TRBJ2-5; 13 positions agree with TRBD2. The CDR3 runs to 17 residues. The ends lost 5 bases at V and 1 base at J; junction bases unmatched: 7. The germline V gene encodes CDR1 SEHNR and CDR2 FQNEAQ (reference sequence).

About this clonotype itself: A much larger clone lies a single base off, so this may be a read error. The rearrangement links TRBV14 to TRBJ2-7; D is unresolved. The CDR3 consists of 14 residues. Germline CDR1 and CDR2: SGHDN and FVKESK. CDR3 sequence reads: CARSQGWASAEQYF. CDR3 DNA: TGTGCCAGGAGCCAAGGTTGGGCCTCCGCCGAGCAGTACTTC.

The chain couples TRBV11-2 to TRBJ2-3; D is ambiguous. The CDR3 is 14 residues long. The V gene lost 0 bases and the J gene lost 5 bases, with 9 bases spanning the gap. Per germline, CDR1 SGHAT and CDR2 FQNNGV. CDR3 in DNA: TGTGCCAGCAGCTTAGAACATTACATAGATACGCAGTATTTT. This sequence encodes CASSLEHYIDTQYF. Filled out from reference TRBV11-2 and TRBJ2-3, the complete variable domain reads EAGVAQSPRYKIIEKRQSVAFWCNPISGHATLYWYQQILGQGPKLLIQFQNNGVVDDSQLPKDRFSAERLKGVDSTLKIQPAKLEDSAVYLCASSLEHYIDTQYFGPGTRLTVL.

The rearrangement links TRBV28 to TRBJ1-1; D possibly corresponds to TRBD1 (6 bases). V lost 6 bases and J 3 bases, leaving 11 bases between the germline ends. There are 13 residues in the CDR3. The germline V gene encodes CDR1 MDHEN and CDR2 SYDVKM. The CDR3 DNA is TGTGCCAGCAGCCATACAGGGTACACTGAAGCTTTCTTT. Amino acid sequence: CASSHTGYTEAFF.

This clonotype was picked up a small number of times. This chain joins TRBV5-1 and TRBJ2-1; TRBD2 matches at 7 bases. This CDR3 is 15 amino acids long. The ends lost 0 bases at V and 6 bases at J; junction bases unmatched: 6. The germline V gene encodes CDR1 SGHRS and CDR2 YFSETQ. The CDR3 region has the DNA TGCGCCAGCAGCTTGGGGACTAGTTTGAGCAATGAGCAGTTCTTC. The encoded protein is CASSLGTSLSNEQFF.

The J gene is TRBJ2-3, the V gene TRBV30; 13 positions match TRBD2. The V and J ends lost 7 bases and 7 bases, in that order; junction bases with no gene match: 11. CDR3 size: 15 residues. Germline values: CDR1 GTSNPN, CDR2 SVGIG (reference sequence). As DNA, the CDR3 is TGTGCCTACTCAGGACTAGCGGGAGCAAGGCATACGCAGTATTTT. Protein: CAYSGLAGARHTQYF.

As for this clonotype: Sequence at one end of the junction differs from germline and may be a read error. The chain has TRBV2 and TRBJ2-1, with D perhaps matching TRBD1 or TRBD2 (5 bases each). Germline CDR1 reads SNHLY; CDR2 reads FYNNEI. The CDR3 extends over 16 amino acids. For the CDR3, the DNA is TGTGCCAGCAGTGAAGGGGACGAGAGCTCCTACAATGAGGAGTTCTTC. This sequence encodes CASSEGDESSYNEEFF.

This clonotype was seen many times. The chain links TRBV5-6 to TRBJ1-6; TRBD1 matches at 7 bases. Unmatched junction bases numbered 5, after V lost 6 bases and J lost 5 bases. Germline CDR1 and CDR2: SGHDT and YYEEEE. This CDR3 is 14 amino acids long. DNA for the CDR3: TGTGCCAGCACCCGACAGGGTCATAATTCACCCCTCCACTTT. It encodes CASTRQGHNSPLHF.